This T cell receptor (beta chain) is from a study of blood T cell repertoires in COVID-19. Across the whole study: The United States, Italy and Spain provided the acute and convalescent COVID-19 samples. From T cells, B-cell-depleted T cells, or PBMCs came the material, which was cDNA or gDNA.

V shed 5 bases, J shed 2 bases, and the junction held 3 bases outside the gene matches. Germline V gene sequence: CDR1 SGHVS, CDR2 FQNEAQ. CDR3 length equals 15 residues. In the source study's methods: Estimated nucleated cell counts came from reference gene primer amplification. The protocol was immunoSEQ multiplex PCR, while the TCRdb copy is restricted to in-frame clones and leaves out a portion. That table supplies the V and J calls and clone size; D and trimming were determined from the DNA. The sample yields around 230,000 clones, around 80% seen once. This clonotype was obtained from a woman between 50 and 59 years old with acute or convalescent COVID-19. The gene calls are TRBV7-8 and TRBJ2-6; 7 nucleotides line up with TRBD1. The source material was peripheral blood. CDR3 protein: CASSRTGPGANVLTF. The CDR3 coding sequence is TGTGCCAGCAGCCGGACAGGACCTGGGGCCAACGTCCTGACTTTC.